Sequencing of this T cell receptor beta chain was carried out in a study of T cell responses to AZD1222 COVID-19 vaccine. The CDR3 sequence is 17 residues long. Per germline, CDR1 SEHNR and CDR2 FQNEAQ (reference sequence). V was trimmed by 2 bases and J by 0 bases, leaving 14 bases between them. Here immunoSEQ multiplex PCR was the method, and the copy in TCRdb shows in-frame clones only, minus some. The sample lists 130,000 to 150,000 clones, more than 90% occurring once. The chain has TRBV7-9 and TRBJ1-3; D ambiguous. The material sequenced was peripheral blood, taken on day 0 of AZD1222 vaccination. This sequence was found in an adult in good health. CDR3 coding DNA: TGTGCCAGCAGCTTAATTGGTTCTGAAACCTCTGGAAACACCATATATTTT. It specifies CASSLIGSETSGNTIYF. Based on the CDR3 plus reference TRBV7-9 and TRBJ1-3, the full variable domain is DTGVSQNPRHKITKRGQNVTFRCDPISEHNRLYWYRQTLGQGPEFLTYFQNEAQLEKSRLLSDRFSAERPKGSFSTLEIQRTEQGDSAMYLCASSLIGSETSGNTIYFGEGSWLTVV.